Below, 17 T cell receptor beta chains from the same sample are listed, as sequenced in a study of blood T cell repertoires in COVID-19. Clones were sequenced by immunoSEQ multiplex PCR, and TCRdb holds only the in-frame ones, with some missing. The table has about 190,000 clones, approximately 79% seen once. Sequencing input: peripheral blood. The receptors stem from a man in his forties or fifties who had recovered from COVID-19.

This chain links TRBV6-4 with TRBJ2-3, with TRBD2 as a possible D gene (5 bases). In germline, CDR1 is MRHNA, CDR2 SNTAGT. The CDR3 covers 16 residues. V was cut by 0 bases and J by 0 bases, with 10 bases left in between. CDR3 sequence: CASSDSSGTSTDTQYF. The CDR3 bases are TGTGCCAGCAGTGACTCGAGCGGTACTAGCACAGATACGCAGTATTTT.

The chain employs TRBV11-2 and TRBJ1-2; no clear D gene. There are 15 residues in the CDR3. The germline V gene encodes CDR1 SGHAT and CDR2 FQNNGV. V lost 0 bases and J lost 8, with 16 bases in between. The CDR3 sequence: CASSLEGTPPEGYTF. DNA of the CDR3: TGTGCCAGCAGCTTAGAAGGCACACCACCGGAGGGCTACACCTTC.

There are many counts of this clone. The chain recombines TRBV10-2 with TRBJ1-2; D ambiguous. The CDR3 has 13 residues. Germline V gene sequence: CDR1 WSHSY, CDR2 SAAADI. V dropped 2 bases and J dropped 2 bases, with 6 bases sitting between them. This CDR3 reads CASSEEGNYGYTF. CDR3 DNA: TGCGCCAGCAGTGAGGAGGGAAACTATGGCTACACCTTC.

The CDR3 nucleotides are TGTGCCAGCAGCTTCCAGGGTGGGGTTTCCTATGGCTACACCTTC. Translated, it gives CASSFQGGVSYGYTF. The rearrangement joins TRBV11-2 to TRBJ1-2; the D gene is possibly TRBD1 (5 bases). This CDR3 contains 15 residues. The germline gives CDR1 SGHAT, CDR2 FQNNGV. The V and J ends lost 3 bases and 4 bases respectively, with 15 bases between them.

This clone was recorded once. The chain uses TRBV7-2 and TRBJ2-5; D call uncertain. With 3 bases removed from V and 5 bases from J, the gap between germline ends came to 10 bases. Per the germline V gene, CDR1 is SGHTA and CDR2 is FQGNSA. The length of the CDR3 is 13 residues. CDR3 loop: CASSLTTGETQYF. CDR3 nucleotide sequence: TGTGCCAGCAGCTTGACGACCGGGGAGACCCAGTACTTC. The full variable domain, its missing parts supplied by reference TRBV7-2 and TRBJ2-5, is GAGVSQSPSNKVTEKGKDVELRCDPISGHTALYWYRQSLGQGLEFLIYFQGNSAPDKSGLPSDRFSAERTGGSVSTLTIQRTQQEDSAVYLCASSLTTGETQYFGPGTRLLVL.

V gene TRBV5-4 combines with J gene TRBJ2-7; D gene uncertain. This CDR3 spans 14 amino acids. Germline CDR1 SGHNT, CDR2 YYREEE (reference sequence). Trimming shortened V by 4 bases and J by 0 bases, and 11 bases separated the two germline ends. CDR3 nucleotides: TGTGCCAGCAGCGCCCTGAGCGACTCCTACGAGCAGTACTTC. Translating gives CASSALSDSYEQYF.

This sequence joins TRBV20-1 and TRBJ2-7; D is unresolved. CDR1 and CDR2 from the germline V gene are DFQATT and SNEGSKA (reference sequence). The CDR3 runs to 11 residues. Trimming shortened V by 8 bases and J by 0 bases, and 8 bases separated the two germline ends. Here the CDR3 DNA reads TGCAGTCTGCTGAGCTCCTACGAGCAGTACTTC. Amino acids: CSLLSSYEQYF.

The chain combines TRBV4-2 with TRBJ2-7; TRBD2 matches 8 bases. The CDR3 length is 17 residues. Per the germline V gene, CDR1 is LGHNA and CDR2 is YNFKEQ. Germline trimming cut 2 bases from V and 0 bases from J; bases unmatched to any gene: 9. The CDR3: CASSQQIGTRFSYEQYF. As DNA, the CDR3 is TGTGCCAGCAGCCAACAAATCGGGACTAGATTCTCCTACGAGCAGTACTTC.

This clone was recorded once. The chain links TRBV4-2 to TRBJ2-1; possible D gene TRBD2, 6 bases. The CDR3 runs 15 residues. Germline V gene data show CDR1 as LGHNA and CDR2 as YNFKEQ. The V end was cut by 3 bases, the J end by 10 bases, with 19 bases between. Here the CDR3 DNA reads TGTGCCAGCAGCCAGGAAACCGGACTATTTATGGAGCAGTTCTTC. It is translated as CASSQETGLFMEQFF.

This clone was seen a few times. Here the CDR3 DNA reads TGTGCCAGCAGTCAAAACCCGACAGTTTCCCAGTACTTC. Protein product: CASSQNPTVSQYF. J is TRBJ2-5 and V is TRBV27; a possible D gene is TRBD1 (5 bases). Germline lookup yields CDR1 MNHEY and CDR2 SMNVEV (reference sequence). Trimming removed 5 bases at V and 9 bases at J, with 16 bases between. The length of the CDR3 is 13 residues.

The V gene is TRBV14, the J gene TRBJ1-2; 7 positions match TRBD1. V dropped 4 bases and J dropped 1; count of bases not matched to a gene: 9. Germline V CDR1 and CDR2: SGHDN, FVKESK. The CDR3 loop spans 16 amino acids. The CDR3 DNA reads as TGTGCCAGCAGCCTGACCCGGACAGGAGGTAACTATGGCTACACCTTC. This codes for CASSLTRTGGNYGYTF.

The rearrangement uses TRBV7-3 and TRBJ2-3, with 7 bases aligning to TRBD2. The CDR3 totals 14 residues. V shed 2 bases, J shed 2 bases, and the junction held 1 base outside the gene matches. In germline, CDR1 is SGHTA, CDR2 FQGTGA. The CDR3 DNA reads TGTGCCAGCAGCTTAGGGAGGGCCACAGATACGCAGTATTTT. This encodes CASSLGRATDTQYF.

This clone was detected ten times or more. V usage is TRBV7-9 and J usage is TRBJ2-3; 10 bases map to TRBD2. Germline V gene data show CDR1 as SEHNR and CDR2 as FQNEAQ (reference sequence). The length of the CDR3 is 16 residues. Trimming at V came to 4 bases and at J to 0 bases, leaving 4 bases not matched to a gene. In DNA, the CDR3 is TGTGCCAGCAGCTCACTAGCGGGAAGAAGCACAGATACGCAGTATTTT. This translates into CASSSLAGRSTDTQYF.

The chain joins TRBV30 to TRBJ2-2, with 9 bases aligning to TRBD2. Germline V gene data show CDR1 as GTSNPN and CDR2 as SVGIG (reference sequence). V lost 0 bases, J lost 4 bases, and 9 bases stayed unmatched. The CDR3 has 17 residues. CDR3 sequence (DNA): TGTGCCTGGAGTGTACTTGATTGGCGGGAGGGCACCGGGGAGCTGTTTTTT. This translates into CAWSVLDWREGTGELFF.

This chain's CDR3 is CASRGQGLSYEQYF. The CDR3 nucleotides are TGTGCCAGCAGGGGACAGGGCCTATCCTACGAGCAGTACTTC. The chain couples TRBV27 to TRBJ2-7, with 9 bases that match TRBD1. V shed 6 bases, J shed 1 base, and the junction held 4 bases outside the gene matches. Germline V gene lookup returns CDR1 MNHEY and CDR2 SMNVEV (reference sequence). There are 14 residues in the CDR3.

This chain uses TRBV6-5 with TRBJ2-2; 8 bases are a match to TRBD2. The ends lost 2 bases at V and 4 bases at J; junction bases unmatched: 6. The CDR3 loop spans 16 amino acids. Germline V CDR1 and CDR2: MNHEY, SVGAGI. CDR3 protein: CASSYLVGLATGELFF. The CDR3 DNA sequence: TGTGCCAGCAGTTACCTAGTTGGACTAGCCACCGGGGAGCTGTTTTTT.

CDR3 nucleotides: TGTGCCAGCAGCTTATCCGGCAATGAGCAGTTCTTC. Protein sequence: CASSLSGNEQFF. The chain uses TRBV7-3 and TRBJ2-1; D remains unclear. Germline-derived CDR1 and CDR2 are SGHTA and FQGTGA. V lost 2 bases to trimming and J lost 6 bases, with 5 bases between them. The length of the CDR3 is 12 residues. Supplemented by reference TRBV7-3 and TRBJ2-1, the full variable domain reads GAGVSQTPSNKVTEKGKYVELRCDPISGHTALYWYRQSLGQGPEFLIYFQGTGAADDSGLPNDRFFAVRPEGSVSTLKIQRTERGDSAVYLCASSLSGNEQFFGPGTRLTVL.